What follows are 9 T cell receptor beta chains derived from one specimen sequenced in a study of technical replicates of blood from several donors. Some clones are missing from TCRdb's copy, which holds only in-frame ones; the method was immunoSEQ multiplex PCR. The sample carries some 60,000 clones, roughly 91% recorded once. The source material was PBMCs. These receptors originate from a human donor in good health. Some clones in this sample may be carry-over from other donors' samples.

The chain uses TRBV15 and TRBJ2-1; 8 bases agree with TRBD2. Germline CDR1 reads LNHNV; CDR2 reads YYDKDF (reference sequence). The CDR3 runs 16 residues. Trimming removed 0 bases from V and 8 bases from J; junction bases left unmatched: 9. Here the CDR3 DNA reads TGTGCCACCAGCAGAGATCCCCTAGCGGGTAGGGATGAGCAGTTCTTC. Its translation is CATSRDPLAGRDEQFF.

This chain joins TRBV9 and TRBJ1-1; the match to TRBD1 covers 9 bases. The V gene's germline CDR1 is SGDLS and CDR2 YYNGEE. V trimming: 3 bases; J trimming: 7 bases; junction bases outside the gene matches: 4. The CDR3 spans 13 residues. CDR3 bases: TGTGCCAGCAGCGAAACAGGGGGCGGTGAAGCTTTCTTT. As protein: CASSETGGGEAFF.

This clone was recorded a few times. The chain links TRBV10-3 to TRBJ1-2; TRBD1 matches 10 bases. This CDR3 has 17 residues. Germline CDR1 is ENHRY and CDR2 is SYGVKD. Losses at the gene ends were 3 bases for V and 4 bases for J; bases not matched to a gene: 11. CDR3 nucleotides: TGTGCCATCAGTGACTCGGACAGGGGGGCTTCTAGCTATGGCTACACCTTC. This encodes CAISDSDRGASSYGYTF.

The chain couples TRBV6-6 to TRBJ2-5; D is uncertain. The germline V gene encodes CDR1 MNHNY and CDR2 SVGAGI (reference sequence). The CDR3 is 15 amino acids. V was clipped by 0 bases and J by 2 bases, with 10 bases between them. CDR3 sequence reads: CASSYSIERQETQYF. The CDR3 coding sequence is TGTGCCAGCAGTTACTCGATTGAACGGCAAGAGACCCAGTACTTC.

The CDR3 DNA reads as TGTGCCACCTCGGGACTAGCGGGAGTTAATGAGCAGTTCTTC. Translation gives CATSGLAGVNEQFF. This chain uses TRBV10-3 with TRBJ2-1; 14 bases are shared with TRBD2. V trimming: 10 bases; J trimming: 7 bases; junction bases outside the gene matches: 6. The CDR3 totals 14 residues. The germline gives CDR1 ENHRY, CDR2 SYGVKD.

In its sample, this clone ranks as medium-sized (0.01 to 0.1%). The chain joins TRBV27 to TRBJ2-1; 7 nucleotides align to TRBD2. J gave up 3 bases and V 6 bases, and 14 bases lay outside the gene matches. This CDR3 spans 17 amino acids. Germline V gene sequence: CDR1 MNHEY, CDR2 SMNVEV (reference sequence). CDR3 sequence: CASSQGRKVAGYNEQFF. The CDR3, as DNA: TGTGCCAGCAGCCAAGGGAGGAAGGTAGCGGGCTACAATGAGCAGTTCTTC.

The V and J genes are TRBV20-1 and TRBJ2-5; D gene ambiguous. V was trimmed by 6 bases and J by 2 bases, leaving 7 bases between them. CDR1 and CDR2 (germline): DFQATT, SNEGSKA (reference sequence). The CDR3 runs 11 residues. The CDR3 coding sequence is TGCAGTGCCAGGATACAAGAGACCCAGTACTTC. It translates to CSARIQETQYF.

The sample holds one count of this clone. CDR3 in amino acids: CASSPEAAYYGYTF. The CDR3 DNA is TGTGCCAGCAGCCCTGAGGCAGCCTACTATGGCTACACCTTC. The V call is TRBV7-2, the J call TRBJ1-2; D remains unclear. The CDR3 is 14 amino acids. With 5 bases removed from V and 3 bases from J, the gap between germline ends came to 13 bases. Germline CDR1 and CDR2: SGHTA and FQGNSA.

The chain links TRBV5-4 to TRBJ2-2; 7 bases are a match to TRBD2. Trimming cost V 4 bases and J 2 bases; bases outside gene matches: 14. Germline CDR1 reads SGHNT; CDR2 reads YYREEE (reference sequence). CDR3 size: 18 residues. In DNA form, the CDR3 reads TGTGCCAGCAGCCCCCGGGGCGGGAGCGGGATTAACACCGGGGAGCTGTTTTTT. This encodes CASSPRGGSGINTGELFF.